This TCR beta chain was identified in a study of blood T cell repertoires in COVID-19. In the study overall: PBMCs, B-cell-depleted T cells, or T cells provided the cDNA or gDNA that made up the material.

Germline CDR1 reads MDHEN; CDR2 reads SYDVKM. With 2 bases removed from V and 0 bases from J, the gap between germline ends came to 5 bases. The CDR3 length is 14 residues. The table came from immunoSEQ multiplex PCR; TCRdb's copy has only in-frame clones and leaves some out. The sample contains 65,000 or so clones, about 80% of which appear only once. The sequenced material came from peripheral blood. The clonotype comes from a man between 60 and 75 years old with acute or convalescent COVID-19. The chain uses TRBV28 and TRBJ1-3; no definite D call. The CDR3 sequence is CASSLGSSGNTIYF. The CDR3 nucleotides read TGTGCCAGCAGTTTAGGGAGCTCTGGAAACACCATATATTTT. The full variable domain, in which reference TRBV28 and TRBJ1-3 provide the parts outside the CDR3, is DVKVTQSSRYLVKRTGEKVFLECVQDMDHENMFWYRQDPGLGLRLIYFSYDVKMKEKGDIPEGYSVSREKKERFSLILESASTNQTSMYLCASSLGSSGNTIYFGEGSWLTVV.